This is a list of T cell receptor beta chains from one sample in a study of blood T cell repertoires in COVID-19. Profiling relied on immunoSEQ multiplex PCR, and the TCRdb table lists in-frame clones only, not all of them. The profile shows around 120,000 clones, around 87% of them singletons. The sample was peripheral blood. The receptors come from a woman in her 70s with acute or convalescent COVID-19. CDR3s include the opening cysteine and the closing phenylalanine or tryptophan. A D gene is named only where the DNA matches it firmly. Clone size, where shown, is once, few, many, or a class for clones that have expanded.

j_gene: TRBJ1-5; v_gene: TRBV25-1; d_gene: TRBD1; abundance: once; CDR3aa: CASRGQPGQPQHF; CDR3nt: TGTGCCAGCAGGGGACAGCCGGGGCAGCCCCAGCATTTT
j_gene: TRBJ2-7; v_gene: TRBV5-1; d_gene: TRBD1; abundance: .; CDR3aa: CASSLDAGTGGHEQYF; CDR3nt: TGCGCCAGCAGCTTGGACGCCGGGACAGGGGGCCACGAGCAGTACTTC
j_gene: TRBJ1-5; v_gene: TRBV5-1; d_gene: TRBD1; abundance: .; CDR3aa: CASSLQGSGNQPQHF; CDR3nt: TGCGCCAGCAGCCTACAGGGGTCAGGCAATCAGCCCCAGCATTTT
j_gene: TRBJ1-6; v_gene: TRBV7-2; d_gene: .; abundance: .; CDR3aa: CASSLQQYNSPLHF; CDR3nt: TGTGCCAGCAGCTTACAACAGTATAATTCACCCCTCCACTTT
j_gene: TRBJ2-1; v_gene: TRBV3-1/TRBV3-2; d_gene: TRBD2; abundance: .; CDR3aa: CASSLSSGGYNEQFF; CDR3nt: TGTGCCAGCAGCCTATCTAGCGGGGGTTACAATGAGCAGTTCTTC
j_gene: TRBJ1-2; v_gene: TRBV2; d_gene: TRBD1; abundance: .; CDR3aa: CASTDRAGYTF; CDR3nt: TGTGCCAGCACCGACAGGGCTGGCTACACCTTC
j_gene: TRBJ2-7; v_gene: TRBV5-8; d_gene: .; abundance: once; CDR3aa: CASSFAGLRTYEQYF; CDR3nt: TGTGCCAGCAGCTTCGCAGGACTTAGAACCTACGAGCAGTACTTC
j_gene: TRBJ1-5; v_gene: TRBV19; d_gene: TRBD1; abundance: .; CDR3aa: CASRLQGAQPQHF; CDR3nt: TGTGCCAGTAGACTCCAGGGGGCACAGCCCCAGCATTTT
j_gene: TRBJ2-5; v_gene: TRBV5-1; d_gene: TRBD1; abundance: .; CDR3aa: CASTGQDQETQYF; CDR3nt: TGCGCCAGCACCGGACAGGACCAAGAGACCCAGTACTTC
j_gene: TRBJ1-2; v_gene: TRBV12-3/TRBV12-4; d_gene: TRBD1; abundance: .; CDR3aa: CASSATGDYGYTF; CDR3nt: TGTGCCAGCAGCGCGACAGGGGACTATGGCTACACCTTC
j_gene: TRBJ2-3; v_gene: TRBV27; d_gene: TRBD1; abundance: .; CDR3aa: CASQGAPSSPTTDTQYF; CDR3nt: TGTGCCAGCCAGGGGGCGCCGAGCTCTCCTACCACAGATACGCAGTATTTT
j_gene: TRBJ2-3; v_gene: TRBV19; d_gene: TRBD2; abundance: .; CDR3aa: CASSDQGPGGPTDTQYF; CDR3nt: TGTGCCAGTAGTGACCAGGGGCCGGGGGGGCCCACAGATACGCAGTATTTT
j_gene: TRBJ1-6; v_gene: TRBV12-5; d_gene: .; abundance: once; CDR3aa: CASGLTGGSSPLHF; CDR3nt: TGTGCTAGTGGTTTGACGGGAGGGAGTTCACCCCTCCACTTT
j_gene: TRBJ1-3; v_gene: TRBV11-2; d_gene: TRBD1; abundance: .; CDR3aa: CASSFQGASGNTIYF; CDR3nt: TGTGCCAGCAGTTTCCAGGGGGCTTCTGGAAACACCATATATTTT
j_gene: TRBJ2-7; v_gene: TRBV5-1; d_gene: .; abundance: .; CDR3aa: CASSQDYDEQYF; CDR3nt: TGCGCCAGCAGCCAGGACTACGACGAGCAGTACTTC
j_gene: TRBJ2-2; v_gene: TRBV18; d_gene: TRBD1; abundance: once; CDR3aa: CASSPRDSTIAGTGELFF; CDR3nt: TGTGCCAGCTCACCTAGGGACAGTACTATCGCGGGCACCGGGGAGCTGTTTTTT
j_gene: TRBJ1-1; v_gene: TRBV2; d_gene: .; abundance: .; CDR3aa: CASSQAMNTEAFF; CDR3nt: TGTGCCAGCAGTCAGGCTATGAACACTGAAGCTTTCTTT
j_gene: TRBJ1-4; v_gene: TRBV2; d_gene: TRBD1; abundance: .; CDR3aa: CASSPGQGWEKLFF; CDR3nt: TGTGCCAGCAGCCCGGGACAGGGGTGGGAAAAACTGTTTTTT
j_gene: TRBJ1-2; v_gene: TRBV4-1; d_gene: TRBD1; abundance: .; CDR3aa: CASSQRAGGVLVGWGYTF; CDR3nt: TGCGCCAGCAGCCAACGAGCAGGGGGCGTTTTGGTAGGTTGGGGCTACACCTTC
j_gene: TRBJ1-2; v_gene: TRBV28; d_gene: TRBD1; abundance: .; CDR3aa: CASSLLGQGFHGYTF; CDR3nt: TGTGCCAGCAGTTTATTGGGACAGGGGTTCCATGGCTACACCTTC
j_gene: TRBJ1-5; v_gene: TRBV6-5; d_gene: .; abundance: .; CDR3aa: CASRFRGTSNQPQHF; CDR3nt: TGTGCCAGCCGGTTCAGGGGAACCAGCAATCAGCCCCAGCATTTT
j_gene: TRBJ2-5; v_gene: TRBV7-2; d_gene: TRBD1; abundance: .; CDR3aa: CASSPWTGGETQYF; CDR3nt: TGTGCCAGCAGTCCCTGGACAGGGGGCGAGACCCAGTACTTC
j_gene: TRBJ2-1; v_gene: TRBV10-2; d_gene: .; abundance: .; CDR3aa: CASSESRVGSNEQFF; CDR3nt: TGCGCCAGCAGTGAGTCCAGGGTAGGGTCCAATGAGCAGTTCTTC
j_gene: TRBJ2-1; v_gene: TRBV27; d_gene: TRBD1; abundance: .; CDR3aa: CASRRGTGGDEQFF; CDR3nt: TGTGCCAGCAGGCGAGGGACAGGGGGTGATGAGCAGTTCTTC
j_gene: TRBJ1-4; v_gene: TRBV28; d_gene: TRBD1; abundance: .; CDR3aa: CASTTPGGTGLFF; CDR3nt: TGTGCCAGTACTACCCCGGGAGGGACAGGGCTGTTTTTT
j_gene: TRBJ2-3; v_gene: TRBV27; d_gene: TRBD1; abundance: .; CDR3aa: CASTLSGTGYDADTQYF; CDR3nt: TGTGCCAGCACCCTCTCGGGGACAGGGTACGACGCAGATACGCAGTATTTT
j_gene: TRBJ2-1; v_gene: TRBV7-9; d_gene: .; abundance: .; CDR3aa: CASSFLPNEQFF; CDR3nt: TGTGCCAGCAGCTTCCTCCCCAATGAGCAGTTCTTC
j_gene: TRBJ2-1; v_gene: TRBV5-1; d_gene: TRBD2; abundance: once; CDR3aa: CASSLEGTNYNEQFF; CDR3nt: TGCGCCAGCAGCTTGGAGGGGACTAACTACAATGAGCAGTTCTTC
j_gene: TRBJ2-3; v_gene: TRBV2; d_gene: .; abundance: once; CDR3aa: CASSEQMTGWGADTQYF; CDR3nt: TGTGCCAGCAGTGAGCAGATGACAGGATGGGGCGCAGATACGCAGTATTTT
j_gene: TRBJ1-4; v_gene: TRBV9; d_gene: .; abundance: .; CDR3aa: CASSVASYGAGNEKLFF; CDR3nt: TGTGCCAGCAGCGTAGCGAGCTACGGAGCCGGGAATGAAAAACTGTTTTTT
j_gene: TRBJ2-1; v_gene: TRBV3-1/TRBV3-2; d_gene: .; abundance: .; CDR3aa: CASSRVLNEQFF; CDR3nt: TGTGCCAGCAGCCGAGTGCTCAATGAGCAGTTCTTC
j_gene: TRBJ2-1; v_gene: TRBV7-2; d_gene: .; abundance: .; CDR3aa: CASSPSNEQFF; CDR3nt: TGTGCCAGCAGCCCGAGCAATGAGCAGTTCTTC
j_gene: TRBJ1-2; v_gene: TRBV5-1; d_gene: .; abundance: few; CDR3aa: CASSFPGRDYGYTF; CDR3nt: TGCGCCAGCAGCTTCCCAGGGAGGGACTATGGCTACACCTTC
j_gene: TRBJ1-5; v_gene: TRBV4-1; d_gene: .; abundance: .; CDR3aa: CASSHIGGQPQHF; CDR3nt: TGCGCCAGCAGCCATATAGGGGGTCAGCCCCAGCATTTT
j_gene: TRBJ1-5; v_gene: TRBV6-2/TRBV6-3; d_gene: TRBD1; abundance: .; CDR3aa: CASSNPGQNQPQHF; CDR3nt: TGTGCCAGCAGTAACCCGGGACAGAATCAGCCCCAGCATTTT
j_gene: TRBJ1-1; v_gene: TRBV7-9; d_gene: .; abundance: .; CDR3aa: CASSAIAVGVMNTEAFF; CDR3nt: TGTGCCAGCAGCGCTATTGCCGTAGGGGTCATGAACACTGAAGCTTTCTTT
j_gene: TRBJ2-2; v_gene: TRBV7-3; d_gene: TRBD1; abundance: .; CDR3aa: CASSPGGWNTGELFF; CDR3nt: TGTGCCAGCAGCCCAGGGGGCTGGAACACCGGGGAGCTGTTTTTT
j_gene: TRBJ1-6; v_gene: TRBV2; d_gene: .; abundance: .; CDR3aa: CASSESGLAGSPLHF; CDR3nt: TGTGCCAGCAGTGAGTCAGGGTTAGCGGGATCACCCCTCCACTTT
j_gene: TRBJ2-1; v_gene: TRBV30; d_gene: .; abundance: once; CDR3aa: CATSTGGEQFF; CDR3nt: TGTGCCACCTCGACAGGTGGGGAGCAGTTCTTC
j_gene: TRBJ1-6; v_gene: TRBV15; d_gene: .; abundance: once; CDR3aa: CATSRDESRGWSPLHF; CDR3nt: TGTGCCACCAGCAGAGATGAGAGTAGGGGGTGGTCACCCCTCCACTTT
j_gene: TRBJ2-3; v_gene: TRBV30; d_gene: .; abundance: .; CDR3aa: CAWSVLLADTQYF; CDR3nt: TGTGCCTGGAGTGTACTATTAGCAGATACGCAGTATTTT
j_gene: TRBJ1-2; v_gene: TRBV28; d_gene: .; abundance: .; CDR3aa: CATGRGLYGYTF; CDR3nt: TGTGCCACTGGAAGGGGCCTCTATGGCTACACCTTC
j_gene: TRBJ1-2; v_gene: TRBV6-5; d_gene: .; abundance: .; CDR3aa: CASAGDPYGYTF; CDR3nt: TGTGCCAGCGCGGGGGACCCCTATGGCTACACCTTC
j_gene: TRBJ1-2; v_gene: TRBV28; d_gene: TRBD1; abundance: .; CDR3aa: CASSQWTGPGSYGYTF; CDR3nt: TGTGCCAGCAGCCAGTGGACAGGGCCGGGGAGTTATGGCTACACCTTC
j_gene: TRBJ2-3; v_gene: TRBV7-9; d_gene: TRBD1; abundance: .; CDR3aa: CASSLGQGTDTQYF; CDR3nt: TGTGCCAGCAGTTTGGGACAGGGAACAGATACGCAGTATTTT
j_gene: TRBJ1-1; v_gene: TRBV3-1/TRBV3-2; d_gene: .; abundance: .; CDR3aa: CASSLNGGDTEAFF; CDR3nt: TGTGCCAGCAGCCTTAACGGGGGGGACACTGAAGCTTTCTTT
j_gene: TRBJ1-1; v_gene: TRBV5-1; d_gene: TRBD1; abundance: .; CDR3aa: CASSMEDRGQTEAFF; CDR3nt: TGCGCCAGCAGCATGGAGGACAGGGGCCAAACCGAAGCTTTCTTT
j_gene: TRBJ2-1; v_gene: TRBV11-3; d_gene: TRBD1; abundance: .; CDR3aa: CASSQGTANNEQFF; CDR3nt: TGTGCCAGCAGCCAGGGGACAGCCAACAATGAGCAGTTCTTC